Listed here are 21 T cell receptor beta chains from one sample, sequenced in a study of T cell responses to AZD1222 COVID-19 vaccine. Assay: immunoSEQ multiplex PCR; the TCRdb copy retains only in-frame clones and omits some. The sample carries 100,000 to 150,000 clones, approximately 82% recorded once. The sequences come from peripheral blood, collected 28 days after the second AZD1222 dose. The receptors here all came from an adult who received the AZD1222 COVID-19 vaccine.

This clone has just one count. The chain uses TRBV4-1 and TRBJ1-1; D is unresolved. There are 13 residues in the CDR3. The V end was cut by 6 bases, the J end by 0 bases, with 8 bases between. CDR1 is MGHRA, CDR2 YSYEKL, per germline. CDR3 bases: TGCGCCAGCAGTGTCGAACTGAACACTGAAGCTTTCTTT. It yields the protein CASSVELNTEAFF.

The chain carries TRBV7-3 and TRBJ2-3; 12 positions agree with TRBD2. The CDR3 extends over 22 amino acids. The J segment lost 1 base and the V segment lost 1 base, leaving 18 bases of the junction unmatched. Germline loops: CDR1 SGHTA, CDR2 FQGTGA. CDR3 region: CASSLSARRLAGDPAGTDTQYF. In DNA form, the CDR3 reads TGTGCCAGCAGCTTAAGTGCGCGGAGACTAGCGGGGGACCCAGCTGGCACAGATACGCAGTATTTT. Looking up the rest from reference TRBV7-3 and TRBJ2-3 gives the full variable domain: GAGVSQTPSNKVTEKGKYVELRCDPISGHTALYWYRQSLGQGPEFLIYFQGTGAADDSGLPNDRFFAVRPEGSVSTLKIQRTERGDSAVYLCASSLSARRLAGDPAGTDTQYFGPGTRLTVL.

The chain uses TRBV10-2 and TRBJ2-1, with D perhaps TRBD1 or TRBD2 (5 bases each). V gave up 7 bases and J gave up 9 bases, with 19 bases separating them. Germline CDR1 and CDR2: WSHSY and SAAADI. This CDR3 has 14 amino acids. The CDR3 DNA sequence: TGCGCCAGCACGTGGGGCCTAGCTGGTGGTGAGCAGTTCTTC. Amino acids: CASTWGLAGGEQFF.

V usage is TRBV9 and J usage is TRBJ2-7, with D possibly being TRBD1 or TRBD2 (5 bases each). V lost 2 bases and J 7 bases, leaving 22 bases between the germline ends. The V gene's germline CDR1 is SGDLS and CDR2 YYNGEE. The CDR3 covers 16 residues. CDR3 nucleotide sequence: TGTGCCAGCAGCGTGGCCCGTGGGGGAATACGAGGGGAGCAGTACTTC. Translating gives CASSVARGGIRGEQYF.

The chain couples TRBV28 to TRBJ1-4; D is ambiguous. CDR3 length equals 12 residues. The germline V gene has CDR1 MDHEN and CDR2 SYDVKM. CDR3 bases: TGTGTAAAGGCTTTAGCTAATGAAAAACTGTTTTTT. Translation gives CVKALANEKLFF.

The chain is built from TRBV5-1 and TRBJ1-1; 7 nucleotides line up with TRBD1. Germline V gene sequence: CDR1 SGHRS, CDR2 YFSETQ. J lost 2 bases, V lost 4 bases, and 8 bases had no gene match. CDR3 size: 15 residues. Written as DNA, the CDR3 is TGCGCCAGCAGCGTTACCGGGACAGCCAACACTGAAGCTTTCTTT. Translating it yields CASSVTGTANTEAFF. Filled out from reference TRBV5-1 and TRBJ1-1, the complete variable domain reads KAGVTQTPRYLIKTRGQQVTLSCSPISGHRSVSWYQQTPGQGLQFLFEYFSETQRNKGNFPGRFSGRQFSNSRSEMNVSTLELGDSALYLCASSVTGTANTEAFFGQGTRLTVV.

The chain is built from TRBV11-2 and TRBJ1-4; 11 bases align to TRBD1. Germline CDR1 reads SGHAT; CDR2 reads FQNNGV. This CDR3 has 14 residues. The V and J ends lost 5 bases and 7 bases, in that order; junction bases with no gene match: 3. CDR3 residues: CASSVGQGAEKLFF. In nucleotides, the CDR3 is TGTGCCAGCAGCGTAGGACAGGGGGCTGAAAAACTGTTTTTT. The full variable domain, its missing parts supplied by reference TRBV11-2 and TRBJ1-4, is EAGVAQSPRYKIIEKRQSVAFWCNPISGHATLYWYQQILGQGPKLLIQFQNNGVVDDSQLPKDRFSAERLKGVDSTLKIQPAKLEDSAVYLCASSVGQGAEKLFFGSGTQLSVL.

This chain links TRBV5-1 with TRBJ2-5, with 10 bases identical to TRBD1. Germline CDR1 and CDR2: SGHRS and YFSETQ. Trimming removed 6 bases from V and 1 base from J; junction bases left unmatched: 3. The CDR3 extends over 14 amino acids. The CDR3 loop is CASTRTGGQETQYF. DNA of the CDR3: TGCGCCAGCACTCGGACAGGGGGCCAAGAGACCCAGTACTTC.

The rearrangement uses TRBV7-2 and TRBJ2-7; D unresolved. This CDR3 has 14 residues. The germline gives CDR1 SGHTA, CDR2 FQGNSA. The V end was cut by 1 base, the J end by 0 bases, with 7 bases between. CDR3 DNA: TGTGCCAGCAGCTTAGAGGTGGTCTCCTACGAGCAGTACTTC. Translation gives CASSLEVVSYEQYF.

The chain combines TRBV30 with TRBJ1-2; perhaps TRBD1 as D (5 bases). V dropped 4 bases and J dropped 4 bases, with 13 bases sitting between them. Germline V gene data show CDR1 as GTSNPN and CDR2 as SVGIG (reference sequence). This CDR3 is built from 13 residues. The CDR3 sequence is CAWNRRDLYGYTF. In nucleotides, the CDR3 is TGTGCCTGGAACCGCCGGGACCTCTATGGCTACACCTTC.

This clone was seen only once. The chain carries TRBV15 and TRBJ1-2; 7 nucleotides line up with TRBD1. The germline V gene encodes CDR1 LNHNV and CDR2 YYDKDF (reference sequence). The V and J ends lost 6 bases and 8 bases, in that order; junction bases with no gene match: 15. The CDR3 sequence is 15 residues long. Written as DNA, the CDR3 is TGTGCCACCAGGATAGCTGGACAGGCGATACAGGGCTACACCTTC. Protein sequence: CATRIAGQAIQGYTF.

The J gene is TRBJ1-3, the V gene TRBV6-4, with TRBD1 matching 8 bases. CDR1 is MRHNA and CDR2 is SNTAGT in the germline V gene. The CDR3 contains 15 residues. V gave up 7 bases and J gave up 3 bases; unmatched junction bases: 8. Here the CDR3 reads CASIKQGAFGNTIYF. The CDR3 DNA reads as TGTGCCAGCATCAAGCAGGGGGCCTTTGGAAACACCATATATTTT.

The CDR3 reads CASRGTGGTGELFF. The CDR3 DNA reads TGTGCCAGCAGGGGGACAGGGGGCACCGGGGAGCTGTTTTTT. The chain is built from TRBV2 and TRBJ2-2; 11 nucleotides align to TRBD1. Germline loops: CDR1 SNHLY, CDR2 FYNNEI. The CDR3 contains 14 residues. After removal of 6 bases from V and 4 bases from J, the junction contained 1 base not matched to a gene.

A word on this clone: A read error may produce the germline difference seen at one junction end. The V and J genes are TRBV7-7 and TRBJ2-1, with 9 nucleotides matching TRBD2. Germline CDR1 SSHAT, CDR2 FNYEAQ (reference sequence). The CDR3 runs to 14 residues. This CDR3 is CASRPGLASDEQFF. The DNA for the CDR3 is TGTGCTAGCAGACCCGGACTAGCGAGTGATGAGCAGTTCTTC.

The V call is TRBV2, the J call TRBJ1-2; TRBD1 aligns across 7 bases. Germline CDR1 and CDR2: SNHLY and FYNNEI. The CDR3 loop spans 15 amino acids. Trimming cost V 1 base and J 4 bases; bases outside gene matches: 6. DNA for the CDR3: TGTGCCAGCAGTGAAGGAAGGGGGCCCTCCTATGGCTACACCTTC. Translation: CASSEGRGPSYGYTF.

The V and J genes are TRBV11-2 and TRBJ1-5; D gene unclear. CDR3 length equals 14 residues. V was trimmed by 0 bases and J by 6 bases, leaving 9 bases between them. The germline gives CDR1 SGHAT, CDR2 FQNNGV. The CDR3 nucleotides are TGTGCCAGCAGCTTAGATGGACCTGGTCAGCCCCAGCATTTT. The encoded protein is CASSLDGPGQPQHF.

The V and J genes are TRBV7-9 and TRBJ1-6, with D tentatively TRBD1 (6 bases). The CDR3 consists of 14 residues. The germline V gene encodes CDR1 SEHNR and CDR2 FQNEAQ (reference sequence). Trimming removed 3 bases from V and 8 bases from J, with 11 bases in between. CDR3: CASSFRTDHSPLHF. CDR3 coding DNA: TGTGCCAGCAGCTTTCGGACAGATCATTCACCCCTCCACTTT.

In this sample, this clone turned up a few times. This chain connects TRBV2 to TRBJ1-5, with 7 bases aligning to TRBD1. Per the germline V gene, CDR1 is SNHLY and CDR2 is FYNNEI. The CDR3 consists of 17 residues. Trimming cost V 2 bases and J 6 bases; bases outside gene matches: 13. This CDR3 reads CASSESRGTAHFQPQHF. For the CDR3, the DNA is TGTGCCAGCAGTGAATCTCGAGGGACAGCCCATTTTCAGCCCCAGCATTTT.

The rearrangement links TRBV5-1 to TRBJ1-1, with a tentative D call TRBD1 (5 bases). Germline CDR1 reads SGHRS; CDR2 reads YFSETQ. The CDR3 contains 12 residues. The V end was cut by 4 bases, the J end by 6 bases, with 10 bases between. CDR3 in DNA: TGCGCCAGCAGCCCCGGGACTCCTGAAGCTTTCTTT. It yields the protein CASSPGTPEAFF.

Only one count was recorded for this clone. The CDR3 nucleotides read TGCGCCAGCAGCCCGGCCACAGGGTTGGGTCAGCCCCAGCATTTT. Its translation: CASSPATGLGQPQHF. The J gene is TRBJ1-5, the V gene TRBV5-1, with a weak D call TRBD1 (6 bases). V was cut by 4 bases and J by 6 bases, with 17 bases left in between. The CDR3 extends over 15 amino acids. Germline V gene lookup returns CDR1 SGHRS and CDR2 YFSETQ.

J is TRBJ1-1 and V is TRBV6-5, with D tentatively TRBD1 (6 bases). The CDR3 has 15 residues. V gave up 4 bases and J gave up 0 bases, with 12 bases separating them. The germline CDR1 and CDR2 sequences are MNHEY and SVGAGI. CDR3 sequence: CASSFGQTLNTEAFF. CDR3 nucleotide sequence: TGTGCCAGCAGTTTCGGACAGACTTTGAACACTGAAGCTTTCTTT.